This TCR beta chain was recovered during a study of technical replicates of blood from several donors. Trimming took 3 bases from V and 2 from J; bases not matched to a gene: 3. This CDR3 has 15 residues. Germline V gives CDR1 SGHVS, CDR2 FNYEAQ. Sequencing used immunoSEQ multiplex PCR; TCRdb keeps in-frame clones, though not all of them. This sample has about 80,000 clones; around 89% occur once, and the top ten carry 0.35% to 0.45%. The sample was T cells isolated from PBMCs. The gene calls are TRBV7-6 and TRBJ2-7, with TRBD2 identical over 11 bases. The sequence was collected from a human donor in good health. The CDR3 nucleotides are TGTGCCAGCAGCTTTACTAGCGGGAGCACCTACGAGCAGTACTTC. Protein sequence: CASSFTSGSTYEQYF.